What follows is one TCR beta chain and its context. Its antigen is unknown. The sample holds no much larger clone one base away, and base qualities are not on file. The listed sequencing device is Illumina NovaSeq 6000. Using 5'RACE with constant-segment primers, TCRalpha and TCRbeta cDNA libraries were constructed, with sample barcodes and unique molecular identifiers added in the process. RNA was extracted from every sample with Trizol reagent. Libraries were amplified in two PCR steps, with a second sample barcode and Illumina TruSeq adapters added in the second step. Sequencing of libraries was performed on an Illumina NovaSeq with 2 x 150 bp paired-end reads. Under the source paper's analysis protocol: With migec v1.2.7, reads were demultiplexed and then collapsed into UMI-guided consensus sequences. Using mixcr v2.1.11, UMI consensuses were aligned to TRA and TRB V and J templates and then assembled into clonotypes. Clonotypes were classified as expanded or contracted when called significant by both edgeR and NoisET, with noise models trained on biological replicates. For edgeR calls, a false discovery rate-adjusted p below 0.01 and a log2 fold-change threshold of 1 were applied. As an exploratory analysis of dynamics, max-normalized trajectories of the 1000 most abundant clonotypes were examined with PCA combined with hierarchical clustering. Separately sequenced CD4+ and CD8+ repertoires were used to assign the CD4 or CD8 phenotype of responding clones. TCRdb cleaned the public reads at Q25 with fastp, built clones with MiXCR and kept in-frame beta chains. Every CDR3 protein is listed once, alongside the most common genes and DNA of its rows. The V and J calls shown here were made by TCRdb, not taken from the authors' results. The sample table records roughly 150,000 distinct CDR3 sequences; 11% to 15% of these occur just once. The top ten clones comprise about 30% of the sample.

The data were taken from a study of T-cell memory formation after mild COVID-19 (dated by TCRdb to about 2021). In terms of the full investigation: TCR sequence clusters from the two donors were found to be largely donor specific. T-cell clones expanding and contracting after mild COVID-19 in two donors were tracked by longitudinal TCRalpha and TCRbeta repertoire sequencing. The cohort comprised two young, previously healthy adult volunteers, one female and one male. General conclusions and limits of the study: Contracting CD4+ clones were found mainly in CM and EM memory subsets, while CD8+ clones were enriched in EMRA. Clones contracting from day 15 to 85 had balanced CD4/CD8 phenotypes, while a second wave expanding from day 15 to 37 was biased towards CD4+. SARS-CoV-2 specificity was not confirmed for the second-wave clones peaking on day 37. Some responding clones were detected in pre-infection memory, which suggested that pre-existing cross-reactive memory T cells had joined the SARS-CoV-2 response. Only two mild cases were covered by the study, and larger cohorts that include severe cases with pre-infection samples were considered necessary.

Via the germline V gene, CDR1 is MGHRA and CDR2 YSYEKL. The CDR3 sequence holds 14 residues, the cysteine and phenylalanine included. Only the CDR3 region is kept as DNA, spanning 42 bases read in frame from base 1. V is shortened by 1 base, J by 1 base, and the region joining them spans 8 bases. Ficoll-Paque density gradient centrifugation was the method used to isolate PBMCs. The sample was PBMCs or a T cell subset sorted from them (not recorded which). The clonotype was recovered from an adult woman who had mild COVID-19 (a few samples of this study predate the infection). The sample titles of this study are shuffled in the database, so cell type and time point are left out; the donor was told from shared clones. Recombination joined TRBV4-1 with TRBJ2-7; perhaps TRBD1 is the D gene, with 6 bases matching. The DNA sequence reads TGCGCCAGCAGCCAAGCTACAGGGTCCTACGAGCAGTACTTC. Its coded protein is CASSQATGSYEQYF.